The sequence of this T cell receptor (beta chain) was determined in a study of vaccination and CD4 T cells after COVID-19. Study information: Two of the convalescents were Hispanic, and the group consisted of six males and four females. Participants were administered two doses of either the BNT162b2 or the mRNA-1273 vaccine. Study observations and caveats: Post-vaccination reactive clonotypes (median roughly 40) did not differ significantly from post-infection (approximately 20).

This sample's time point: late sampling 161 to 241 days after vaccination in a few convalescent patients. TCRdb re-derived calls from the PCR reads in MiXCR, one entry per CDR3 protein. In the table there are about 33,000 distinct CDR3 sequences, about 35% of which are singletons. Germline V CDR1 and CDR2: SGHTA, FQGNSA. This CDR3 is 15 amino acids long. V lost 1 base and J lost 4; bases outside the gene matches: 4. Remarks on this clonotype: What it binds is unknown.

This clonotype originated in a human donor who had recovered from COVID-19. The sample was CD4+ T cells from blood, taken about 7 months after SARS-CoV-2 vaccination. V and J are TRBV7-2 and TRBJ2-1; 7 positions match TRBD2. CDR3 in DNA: TGTGCCAGCAGCTTAGGCGGGAGCGGGTACAATGAGCAGTTCTTC. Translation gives CASSLGGSGYNEQFF.